The 24 T cell receptor beta chains below all came from one sample that was sequenced in a study of PD-L1 blockade in urothelial cancer. Time point defined: pretreatment peripheral blood. Repertoires were generated with immunoSEQ multiplex PCR, while TCRdb's copy carries only in-frame clones and drops some. This table holds tens of thousands of clones, approximately 81% found once. Specimen: PBMCs, collected around atezolizumab (anti-PD-L1) treatment. The receptor set was obtained from a man aged 60-69 years with urothelial cancer.

The V and J genes are TRBV29-1 and TRBJ2-3; 9 bases match TRBD2. The CDR3 extends over 12 amino acids. V shed 0 bases, J shed 10 bases, and the junction held 2 bases outside the gene matches. Germline CDR1 reads SQVTM; CDR2 reads ANQGSEA. The chain's CDR3 is CSVEDQRGAQYF. The CDR3, as DNA: TGCAGCGTTGAAGATCAGCGGGGGGCGCAGTATTTT.

The V call is TRBV5-1, the J call TRBJ1-5, with a possible D match to TRBD1 (6 bases). This CDR3 comprises 18 residues. The V gene's germline CDR1 is SGHRS and CDR2 YFSETQ. V shed 4 bases and J shed 0 bases, with 20 bases lying between them. The CDR3 protein is CASSPNPTGAYSNQPQHF. Written as DNA, the CDR3 is TGCGCCAGCAGCCCGAATCCGACAGGCGCGTATAGCAATCAGCCCCAGCATTTT. Full variable domain (rest looked up from reference TRBV5-1 and TRBJ1-5): KAGVTQTPRYLIKTRGQQVTLSCSPISGHRSVSWYQQTPGQGLQFLFEYFSETQRNKGNFPGRFSGRQFSNSRSEMNVSTLELGDSALYLCASSPNPTGAYSNQPQHFGDGTRLSIL.

V usage is TRBV14 and J usage is TRBJ2-3; 8 bases align to TRBD2. The CDR3 covers 18 residues. V lost 6 bases, J lost 1 base, and 15 bases stayed unmatched. From germline, CDR1 is SGHDN and CDR2 FVKESK. CDR3: CASSRFLYGGAGTDTQYF. CDR3 in DNA: TGTGCCAGCAGTCGATTTCTTTACGGGGGGGCCGGCACAGATACGCAGTATTTT.

The chain combines TRBV11-2 with TRBJ2-5; 8 bases line up with TRBD2. Germline CDR1 is SGHAT and CDR2 is FQNNGV. The CDR3 spans 16 residues. V was pared by 5 bases and J by 7 bases, with 15 bases of the junction left unmatched. CDR3 nucleotide sequence: TGTGCCAGCAGCCCCTCGCTAGCGGGCACCTCTGGGACCCAGTACTTC. Its protein product is CASSPSLAGTSGTQYF. Full variable domain (rest looked up from reference TRBV11-2 and TRBJ2-5): EAGVAQSPRYKIIEKRQSVAFWCNPISGHATLYWYQQILGQGPKLLIQFQNNGVVDDSQLPKDRFSAERLKGVDSTLKIQPAKLEDSAVYLCASSPSLAGTSGTQYFGPGTRLLVL.

In its sample, this clone was seen a few times. The J gene is TRBJ2-6, the V gene TRBV19; TRBD1 aligns across 8 bases. The trim removed 11 bases at V and 0 bases at J, leaving 6 bases unmatched. The CDR3 is 15 residues long. Germline V gene sequence: CDR1 LNHDA, CDR2 SQIVND (reference sequence). The CDR3 DNA reads TGTGCCGGGGACAGGTTACGCTCTGGGGCCAACGTCCTGACTTTC. Its translation: CAGDRLRSGANVLTF.

The gene calls are TRBV10-3 and TRBJ1-6, with unresolved D. Per germline, CDR1 ENHRY and CDR2 SYGVKD. Trimming pared 1 base from V and 7 bases from J, leaving 11 bases between. CDR3 length: 15 amino acids. The CDR3 sequence is CAISELEVGNSPLHF. The CDR3 DNA reads TGTGCCATCAGTGAGTTGGAGGTAGGAAATTCACCCCTCCACTTT.

The V and J genes are TRBV11-2 and TRBJ2-5, with a weak D call TRBD2 (6 bases). The CDR3 consists of 17 residues. With 5 bases removed from V and 2 bases from J, the gap between germline ends came to 21 bases. CDR1 and CDR2 (germline): SGHAT, FQNNGV. The CDR3 DNA reads as TGTGCCAGCAGCCGCACCGCTCTACTAGCAGAACAAGAGACCCAGTACTTC. Its protein is CASSRTALLAEQETQYF.

The chain employs TRBV7-6 and TRBJ1-1; weak D call: TRBD1 (6 bases). CDR3 length equals 21 residues. Trimming pared 4 bases from V and 6 bases from J, leaving 36 bases between. Germline V CDR1 and CDR2: SGHVS, FNYEAQ. CDR3 sequence (DNA): TGTGCCAGCAGCTCAACAGTGTGGGGCCGGCCAGGGGCGGACGAGGGCGCTGAAGCTTTCTTT. This sequence encodes CASSSTVWGRPGADEGAEAFF.

The genes are TRBV6-6 and TRBJ2-3, with a tentative D call TRBD1 (6 bases). The CDR3 runs to 15 residues. The germline V gene encodes CDR1 MNHNY and CDR2 SVGAGI (reference sequence). The V end was cut by 0 bases, the J end by 12 bases, with 19 bases between. The CDR3, as DNA: TGTGCCAGCAGTTACTCGGGCTGGGGGACACCAGTTCAGTATTTT. Protein product: CASSYSGWGTPVQYF.

This clone was seen a few times. This rearrangement joins TRBV6-1 to TRBJ2-1, with a possible D match to TRBD2 (7 bases). CDR1 MNHNS and CDR2 SASEGT come from the germline V gene. This CDR3 is 15 amino acids long. V was pared by 4 bases and J by 5 bases, with 15 bases between. In DNA, the CDR3 is TGTGCCAGCAGTGTTGAGGGGGGGAAAAACAATGAGCAGTTCTTC. The encoded protein is CASSVEGGKNNEQFF.

CDR3 loop: CASSWETGGNTIYF. CDR3 DNA sequence: TGCGCCAGCAGCTGGGAGACAGGAGGAAACACCATATATTTT. The chain joins TRBV5-1 to TRBJ1-3, with D possibly matching TRBD1 (6 bases). Looked up from germline, CDR1 is SGHRS and CDR2 is YFSETQ. This CDR3 is 14 amino acids long. V lost 3 bases, J lost 4 bases, and 11 bases lay in between.

V usage is TRBV2 and J usage is TRBJ2-7, with 10 bases fitting TRBD2. Unmatched junction bases numbered 6, after V lost 5 bases and J lost 5 bases. The V gene's germline CDR1 is SNHLY and CDR2 FYNNEI. The CDR3 sequence is 14 residues long. The chain's CDR3 is CASSYSGGLNEQYF. The CDR3 DNA is TGTGCCAGCAGTTATAGCGGGGGGCTGAACGAGCAGTACTTC. Drawing the rest from reference TRBV2 and TRBJ2-7, the complete variable domain is EPEVTQTPSHQVTQMGQEVILRCVPISNHLYFYWYRQILGQKVEFLVSFYNNEISEKSEIFDDQFSVERPDGSNFTLKIRSTKLEDSAMYFCASSYSGGLNEQYFGPGTRLTVT.

The rearrangement uses TRBV14 and TRBJ1-4; D is perhaps TRBD1 (6 bases). The length of the CDR3 is 15 residues. Trimming took 4 bases from V and 3 from J, leaving 12 bases between them. Germline V gene sequence: CDR1 SGHDN, CDR2 FVKESK. DNA for the CDR3: TGTGCCAGCAGCCCCGGGGGGGCAGCTAATGAAAAACTGTTTTTT. Encoded protein: CASSPGGAANEKLFF. The full variable domain, its missing parts supplied by reference TRBV14 and TRBJ1-4, is EAGVTQFPSHSVIEKGQTVTLRCDPISGHDNLYWYRRVMGKEIKFLLHFVKESKQDESGMPNNRFLAERTGGTYSTLKVQPAELEDSGVYFCASSPGGAANEKLFFGSGTQLSVL.

The chain is built from TRBV28 and TRBJ2-1; 13 bases agree with TRBD2. Per the germline V gene, CDR1 is MDHEN and CDR2 is SYDVKM. Germline trimming cut 8 bases from V and 7 bases from J; bases unmatched to any gene: 2. The CDR3 runs 13 residues. CDR3 bases: TGTGCCAGCGGACTAGCGGGAGAGAATGAGCAGTTCTTC. This sequence encodes CASGLAGENEQFF.

The chain combines TRBV7-2 with TRBJ2-5, with 9 nucleotides matching TRBD1. The CDR3 has 14 amino acids. The V and J ends lost 5 bases and 7 bases, in that order; junction bases with no gene match: 8. Germline V CDR1 and CDR2: SGHTA, FQGNSA. CDR3 DNA sequence: TGTGCCAGCAGCATGGGACAGGGCTCCGGGACCCAGTACTTC. It specifies CASSMGQGSGTQYF.

J is TRBJ2-6 and V is TRBV4-2, with D unresolved. Germline CDR1 is LGHNA and CDR2 is YNFKEQ. This CDR3 contains 17 residues. V lost 0 bases and J lost 0, with 9 bases in between. The CDR3 bases are TGTGCCAGCAGCCAAGATAGCCTAGTCTCTGGGGCCAACGTCCTGACTTTC. It is translated as CASSQDSLVSGANVLTF.

The gene calls are TRBV19 and TRBJ2-3; D may be TRBD2 (7 bases). Looked up from germline, CDR1 is LNHDA and CDR2 is SQIVND (reference sequence). This CDR3 is built from 13 residues. V shed 3 bases and J shed 14 bases, with 18 bases lying between them. CDR3 nucleotide sequence: TGTGCCAGTAGTATGGTGCGGGGGCGATACCTGTATTTT. Translated, it gives CASSMVRGRYLYF.

V usage is TRBV9 and J usage is TRBJ2-1; TRBD2 is a possible D gene (7 bases). Trimming pared 2 bases from V and 6 bases from J, leaving 15 bases between. The V gene's germline CDR1 is SGDLS and CDR2 YYNGEE. There are 15 residues in the CDR3. The CDR3 here is CASSVGRGAVNEQFF. The DNA of the CDR3 is TGTGCCAGCAGCGTCGGCCGGGGGGCCGTCAATGAGCAGTTCTTC.

V gene TRBV27 combines with J gene TRBJ1-5, with a possible D match to TRBD1 (5 bases). Trimming cost V 3 bases and J 0 bases, with 9 bases left between them. CDR1 and CDR2 from the germline V gene are MNHEY and SMNVEV (reference sequence). This CDR3 is 15 amino acids long. CDR3 in DNA: TGTGCCAGCAGTTTGTATCAGGGTAGCAATCAGCCCCAGCATTTT. This gives the protein CASSLYQGSNQPQHF.

The chain combines TRBV6-1 with TRBJ1-5; no reliable D call. Between the trimmed V and J ends, which lost 2 bases and 0 bases, there was a span of 14 bases. The CDR3 runs 17 residues. Germline values: CDR1 MNHNS, CDR2 SASEGT. Here the CDR3 DNA reads TGTGCCAGCAGTGAATCCCGGAAACTAATTAGCAATCAGCCCCAGCATTTT. It yields the protein CASSESRKLISNQPQHF.

The rearrangement joins TRBV4-1 to TRBJ1-6, with 7 bases fitting TRBD1. The CDR3 runs to 14 residues. Germline assignment: CDR1 MGHRA and CDR2 YSYEKL. The junction had 12 bases not matched to a gene; V was cut back by 4 bases and J by 15 bases. DNA for the CDR3: TGCGCCAGCAGCCCAGGGACAGCAAATTTCAACCTCCACTTT. As protein: CASSPGTANFNLHF.

The rearrangement links TRBV2 to TRBJ2-5; 12 positions match TRBD1. Trimming at V came to 2 bases and at J to 5 bases, leaving 9 bases not matched to a gene. CDR3 length: 17 amino acids. Germline V gene sequence: CDR1 SNHLY, CDR2 FYNNEI. CDR3 in amino acids: CASSERSGTGGWETQYF. As DNA, the CDR3 is TGTGCCAGCAGTGAACGGTCGGGGACAGGGGGCTGGGAGACCCAGTACTTC.

CDR3 sequence: CAISDQRGGTDTQYF. CDR3 nucleotide sequence: TGTGCCATCAGTGATCAGCGGGGGGGCACAGATACGCAGTATTTT. The chain couples TRBV10-3 to TRBJ2-3; 9 positions match TRBD2. Germline CDR1 ENHRY, CDR2 SYGVKD. With 3 bases clipped from V and 1 base from J, the junction kept 2 bases outside the gene matches. The CDR3 covers 15 residues.

The chain is built from TRBV19 and TRBJ2-1; 11 bases are a match to TRBD1. Per germline, CDR1 LNHDA and CDR2 SQIVND (reference sequence). V trimming: 6 bases; J trimming: 5 bases; junction bases outside the gene matches: 12. There are 17 residues in the CDR3. Here the CDR3 DNA reads TGTGCCAGTAGCCTAAGGCGGGGACAGGGGGACAACAATGAGCAGTTCTTC. Translation: CASSLRRGQGDNNEQFF.